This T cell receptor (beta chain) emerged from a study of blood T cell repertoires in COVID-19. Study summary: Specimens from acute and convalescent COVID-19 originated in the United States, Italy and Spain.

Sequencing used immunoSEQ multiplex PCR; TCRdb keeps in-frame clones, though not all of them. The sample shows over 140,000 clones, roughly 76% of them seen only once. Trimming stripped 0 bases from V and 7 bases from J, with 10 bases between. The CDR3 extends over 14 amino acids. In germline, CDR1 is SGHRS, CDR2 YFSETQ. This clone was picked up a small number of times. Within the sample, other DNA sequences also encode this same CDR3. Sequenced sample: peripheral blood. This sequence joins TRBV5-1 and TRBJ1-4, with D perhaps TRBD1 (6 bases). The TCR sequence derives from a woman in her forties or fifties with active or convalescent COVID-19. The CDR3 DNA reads TGCGCCAGCAGCTTGGGTCAGGGGCGTGAAAAACTGTTTTTT. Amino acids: CASSLGQGREKLFF.